This TCR beta chain was sequenced during a study of a mutant IDH1 vaccine in newly diagnosed glioma (TCRdb year 2021). About the investigation overall: Eight vaccinations were administered to patients in weeks 1, 3, 5, 7, 11, 15, 19 and 23, corresponding to visits V03 through V10. Vaccination was initiated 4-6 weeks after radiotherapy alone, or concurrently with temozolomide cycles in the chemotherapy-containing groups. Of the approximately 30 treated patients, approximately 62% were male and roughly 38% were female, and a mean age of around 40 years was recorded. Prior to enrollment, standard therapy consisting of radiotherapy alone, temozolomide alone, or radiochemotherapy with temozolomide had been administered to patients, with the combination being received by most patients. Six visits were used for peripheral blood collection: V03 (baseline), V05, V07, V10, V12 and V13. Longitudinal TCRB deep sequencing was done for 20 to 25 treated patients, wherever samples were available for exploratory analyses.

Germline trimming amounts to 8 bases on V and 9 bases on J, with 7 as the count of junction bases outside the gene matches. The cysteine opens and the phenylalanine closes a CDR3 of 12 amino acids. Only the CDR3 part of the read is kept: 36 bases, read in frame from the first base. The germline V gene (reference sequence) sets CDR1 to SEHNR and CDR2 to FQNEAQ. The full study reports these points: PBMC samples for TCRB deep sequencing were selected based on availability. Vaccine-induced immune responses across multiple MHC alleles were detected in approximately 93% of patients. Changes in the top peripheral T cell clonotypes picked up by TCRB sequencing did not appear to be linked to pseudoprogression. According to the authors, sample limitations meant that analyses of patient blood samples could not be reproduced.

Receptor libraries were prepared by the immunoSEQ multiplex PCR assay. Following the manufacturer's protocol, the hsTCRB Kit was used to amplify rearranged TCR beta chain sequences. An Illumina MiSeq was used to sequence the TCRB libraries. The paper's data handling went like this. The kit vendor's proprietary platform handled demultiplexing, trimming and gene mapping. Here the immuneACCESS table is served through TCRdb, limited to in-frame sequences with V and J called. Missing clones are a known gap in these copies; in checked studies unresolved V genes cover under half, and the rest lacks a known reason. V and J calls and clone size are as listed in that table; D and trimming were resolved from the DNA. Counted in this sample were some 54,000 clones; roughly 90% of them appeared once. Approximately 2.5% of the sample rests with the top ten. The sample's time point label is to be understood as: week 11, during vaccination. A 20-mer mutant IDH1 peptide at 300 micrograms in Montanide made up each vaccine dose, which was injected subcutaneously together with topical imiquimod. Donors had newly diagnosed WHO grade 3 or 4 IDH1-mutant astrocytomas with loss of nuclear ATRX. The samples were drawn from NOA16, a multicentre, single-arm, open-label phase I trial in Germany that tested a mutant IDH1 peptide vaccine in humans for the first time. Genomic DNA for TCRB sequencing was extracted from EDTA blood using the DNeasy Blood and Tissue Kit.

As regards this clone: Its recognized antigen is unknown. Base-call qualities are not available, and no considerably larger clone is one nucleotide away.

The chain uses TRBV7-9 and TRBJ2-1; a stretch of 7 junction bases matches TRBD2. The TCR comes from a man in his fifties or sixties with glioma. Sample: PBMCs, taken from a glioma patient whose treatment included an IDH1 peptide vaccine. The CDR3 amino acid sequence is: CASYRPSGEQFF. The DNA sequence is given as TGTGCCAGCTACCGTCCTAGCGGTGAGCAGTTCTTC.